A selection of T cell receptor beta chains follows, all from one sample in a study of T cells in localized non-small cell lung cancer. The method was immunoSEQ multiplex PCR; TCRdb's version includes in-frame clones alone and lacks a portion of them. The repertoire holds some 80,000 clones, with approximately 84% as singletons. The sample here was peripheral blood, taken before any cancer treatment. These TCRs come from a man aged 35 to 70 with stage I lung adenocarcinoma. Both conserved end residues are trimmed from each CDR3. The order of the fields is V gene, CDR3 protein.

v_call: TRBV4-1; cdr3_aa: ASSPGDRPFYT
v_call: TRBV5-5; cdr3_aa: ASSLAGGIAGRGTQY
v_call: TRBV11-3; cdr3_aa: ASSLPGGDGYT
v_call: TRBV5-6; cdr3_aa: ASSPVVGAAGANVLT
v_call: TRBV11-1; cdr3_aa: ASSPWGSGVGAF
v_call: TRBV11-2; cdr3_aa: ASSLARGAMNTEAF
v_call: TRBV27; cdr3_aa: ASRLGTSGRHGTGELF
v_call: TRBV18; cdr3_aa: ASSLGTENYGYT
v_call: TRBV19; cdr3_aa: ASSSIRGGSDTNYGYT
v_call: TRBV11-1; cdr3_aa: ASEPGLAADTQY
v_call: TRBV4-3; cdr3_aa: ASSHTSGSTDTQY
v_call: TRBV7-6; cdr3_aa: ASSLLRGEGEKLF
v_call: TRBV19; cdr3_aa: ASTLGGLRNTGELF
v_call: TRBV7-3; cdr3_aa: ASSLTPGSVGELF
v_call: TRBV7-9; cdr3_aa: ASSSRSEQY
v_call: TRBV6-1; cdr3_aa: ASTPLVGTEAF
v_call: TRBV6-6; cdr3_aa: ASSLLAGEYEQF
v_call: TRBV9; cdr3_aa: ASGSSRGNTIY
v_call: TRBV28; cdr3_aa: ASSLYRTRTSEQY
v_call: TRBV15; cdr3_aa: ATSIGGDSLEQY
v_call: TRBV6-6; cdr3_aa: ASSYEQALL
v_call: TRBV7-9; cdr3_aa: ASSPTGTSVIDEQF
v_call: TRBV19; cdr3_aa: ASSGGLAGAPSTDTQY
v_call: TRBV6-1; cdr3_aa: ASSEAGYYEQY
v_call: TRBV7-8; cdr3_aa: ASSSYLSGGASYEQY
v_call: TRBV4-2; cdr3_aa: ASSQELGSWGTDTQY
v_call: TRBV4-2; cdr3_aa: ASSQPGNTEAF
v_call: TRBV2; cdr3_aa: ASRRERDKFLYEQY
v_call: TRBV6-4; cdr3_aa: ASTWLPFARGNQPQH
v_call: TRBV27; cdr3_aa: ASSLLPAVLAGVNIETDTQY
v_call: TRBV19; cdr3_aa: ASSISTGTSLNEQF